Listed below are T cell receptor beta chains from one sample, sequenced in a study of blood T cell repertoires in COVID-19. Measured with immunoSEQ multiplex PCR; TCRdb has only the in-frame clones, and not every one. The sample shows over 150,000 clones, about 90% of them seen only once. The source material was peripheral blood. The receptors were sampled from a man aged 45-65 years with acute or convalescent COVID-19. Each CDR3 is given with its conserved first and last residue. D genes are given only for firm matches. Clone size is stated in some rows and not others, as once, few, many or a class when expanded.

V gene: TRBV27; J gene: TRBJ1-4; clone size: -; D gene: -; CDR3 protein: CASSFSSLGKLFF; CDR3 DNA: TGTGCCAGCAGTTTTTCATCCCTAGGAAAACTGTTTTTT
V gene: TRBV24-1; J gene: TRBJ2-1; clone size: -; D gene: -; CDR3 protein: CATSDGSRSEQFF; CDR3 DNA: TGTGCCACCAGTGATGGATCCCGGAGTGAGCAGTTCTTC
V gene: TRBV29-1; J gene: TRBJ2-5; clone size: -; D gene: -; CDR3 protein: CSVGTEQETQYF; CDR3 DNA: TGCAGCGTTGGGACAGAGCAAGAGACCCAGTACTTC
V gene: TRBV10-2; J gene: TRBJ1-5; clone size: -; D gene: -; CDR3 protein: CASSPNTYQPQHF; CDR3 DNA: TGCGCCAGCAGCCCGAACACCTATCAGCCCCAGCATTTT
V gene: TRBV11-2; J gene: TRBJ1-5; clone size: -; D gene: -; CDR3 protein: CASSLQGGDQPQHF; CDR3 DNA: TGTGCCAGCAGCTTACAGGGTGGTGATCAGCCCCAGCATTTT
V gene: TRBV7-8; J gene: TRBJ2-2; clone size: -; D gene: TRBD2; CDR3 protein: CASSLALAGIFGELFF; CDR3 DNA: TGTGCCAGCAGCTTAGCGCTAGCGGGAATTTTCGGGGAGCTGTTTTTT
V gene: TRBV28; J gene: TRBJ2-1; clone size: -; D gene: TRBD2; CDR3 protein: CRTSDFGEQFF; CDR3 DNA: TGTCGGACTAGCGATTTCGGTGAGCAGTTCTTC
V gene: TRBV7-2; J gene: TRBJ2-5; clone size: -; D gene: -; CDR3 protein: CASSPRTLEETQYF; CDR3 DNA: TGTGCCAGCAGCCCACGGACACTCGAGGAGACCCAGTACTTC
V gene: TRBV6-5; J gene: TRBJ1-1; clone size: once; D gene: -; CDR3 protein: CASSYRAGNTEAFF; CDR3 DNA: TGTGCCAGCAGTTACCGCGCGGGGAACACTGAAGCTTTCTTT
V gene: TRBV5-5; J gene: TRBJ2-1; clone size: -; D gene: -; CDR3 protein: CASVWANEQFF; CDR3 DNA: TGTGCTTCAGTGTGGGCAAATGAGCAGTTCTTC
V gene: TRBV27; J gene: TRBJ1-6; clone size: once; D gene: -; CDR3 protein: CASSLRGDNSPLHF; CDR3 DNA: TGTGCCAGCAGTTTAAGGGGTGATAATTCACCCCTCCACTTT
V gene: TRBV6-2/TRBV6-3; J gene: TRBJ2-7; clone size: -; D gene: -; CDR3 protein: CASSRQLYEQYF; CDR3 DNA: TGTGCCAGCAGCCGACAGTTGTACGAGCAGTACTTC
V gene: TRBV2; J gene: TRBJ1-6; clone size: -; D gene: -; CDR3 protein: CASSGGGTNNSPLHF; CDR3 DNA: TGTGCCAGCAGTGGGGGGGGAACAAATAATTCACCCCTCCACTTT
V gene: TRBV6-5; J gene: TRBJ1-1; clone size: -; D gene: TRBD1; CDR3 protein: CASSPGQGYTEAFF; CDR3 DNA: TGTGCCAGCAGCCCAGGACAGGGATACACTGAAGCTTTCTTT
V gene: TRBV7-2; J gene: TRBJ1-4; clone size: -; D gene: -; CDR3 protein: CASSFGGYSEKLFF; CDR3 DNA: TGTGCCAGCAGCTTCGGGGGGTATAGTGAAAAACTGTTTTTT
V gene: TRBV7-9; J gene: TRBJ2-7; clone size: -; D gene: -; CDR3 protein: CASSWGRRNSYEQYF; CDR3 DNA: TGTGCCAGCAGCTGGGGCAGACGAAACTCCTACGAGCAGTACTTC
V gene: TRBV10-3; J gene: TRBJ2-1; clone size: -; D gene: -; CDR3 protein: CAIKKGQNEQFF; CDR3 DNA: TGTGCCATCAAGAAGGGGCAGAATGAGCAGTTCTTC
V gene: TRBV19; J gene: TRBJ2-7; clone size: -; D gene: TRBD2; CDR3 protein: CASSAASGSYEQYF; CDR3 DNA: TGTGCCAGTAGTGCCGCTAGCGGGAGTTACGAGCAGTACTTC
V gene: TRBV27; J gene: TRBJ1-6; clone size: -; D gene: TRBD1; CDR3 protein: CASSLGGQGLPPLHF; CDR3 DNA: TGTGCCAGCAGTTTAGGGGGACAGGGCCTACCACCCCTCCACTTT
V gene: TRBV30; J gene: TRBJ1-4; clone size: -; D gene: -; CDR3 protein: CAWSVLEKLFF; CDR3 DNA: TGTGCCTGGAGTGTACTAGAAAAACTGTTTTTT